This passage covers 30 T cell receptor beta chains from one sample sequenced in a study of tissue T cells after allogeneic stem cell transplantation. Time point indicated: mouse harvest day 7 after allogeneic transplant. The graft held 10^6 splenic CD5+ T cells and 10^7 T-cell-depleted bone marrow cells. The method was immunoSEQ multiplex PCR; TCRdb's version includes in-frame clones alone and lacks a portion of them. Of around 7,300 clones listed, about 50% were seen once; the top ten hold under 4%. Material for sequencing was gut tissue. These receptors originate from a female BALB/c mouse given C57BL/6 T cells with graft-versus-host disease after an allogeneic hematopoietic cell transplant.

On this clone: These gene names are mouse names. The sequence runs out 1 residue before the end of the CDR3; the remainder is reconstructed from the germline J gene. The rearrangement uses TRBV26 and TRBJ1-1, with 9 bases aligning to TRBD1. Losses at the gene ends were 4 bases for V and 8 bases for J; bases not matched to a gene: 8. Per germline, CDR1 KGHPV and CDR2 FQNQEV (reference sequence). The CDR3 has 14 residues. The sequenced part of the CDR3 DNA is TGTGCCAGCAGTCACCGGGACAGGGCCCCCGAAGTCTTC. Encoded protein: CASSHRDRAPEVF. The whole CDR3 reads CASSHRDRAPEVFF.

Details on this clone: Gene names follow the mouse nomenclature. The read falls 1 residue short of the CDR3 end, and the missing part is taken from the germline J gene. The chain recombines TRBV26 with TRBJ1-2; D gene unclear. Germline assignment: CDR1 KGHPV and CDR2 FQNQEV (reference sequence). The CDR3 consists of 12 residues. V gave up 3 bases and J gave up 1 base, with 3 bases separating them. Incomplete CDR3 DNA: TGTGCCAGCAGTCTTGTAAACTCCGACTACACC. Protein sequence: CASSLVNSDYT. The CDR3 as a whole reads CASSLVNSDYTF.

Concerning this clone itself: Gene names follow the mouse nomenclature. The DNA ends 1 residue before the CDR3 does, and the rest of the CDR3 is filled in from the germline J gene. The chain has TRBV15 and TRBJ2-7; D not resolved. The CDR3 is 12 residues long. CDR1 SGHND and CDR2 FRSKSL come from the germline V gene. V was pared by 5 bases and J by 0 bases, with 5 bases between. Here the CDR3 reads CASSPVSYEQYF. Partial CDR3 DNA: TGTGCCAGCAGTCCCGTCTCCTATGAACAGTAC.

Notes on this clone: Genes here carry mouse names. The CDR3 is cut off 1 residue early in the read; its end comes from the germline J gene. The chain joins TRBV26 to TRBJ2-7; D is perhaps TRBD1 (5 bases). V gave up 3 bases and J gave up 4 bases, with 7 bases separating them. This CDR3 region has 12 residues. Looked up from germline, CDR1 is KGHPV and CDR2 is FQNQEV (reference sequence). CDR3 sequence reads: CASSLDSYEQYF. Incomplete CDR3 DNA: TGTGCCAGCAGTCTTGACAGTTATGAACAGTAC.

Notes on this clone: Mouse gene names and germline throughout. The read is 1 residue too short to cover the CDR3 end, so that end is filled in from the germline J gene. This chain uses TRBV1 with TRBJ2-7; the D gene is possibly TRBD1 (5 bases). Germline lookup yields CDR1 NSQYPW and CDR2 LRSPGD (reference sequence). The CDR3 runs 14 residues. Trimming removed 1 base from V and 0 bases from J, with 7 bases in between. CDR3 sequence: CTCSAADISYEQYF. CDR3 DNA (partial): TGCACCTGCAGTGCAGCGGACATCTCCTATGAACAGTAC.

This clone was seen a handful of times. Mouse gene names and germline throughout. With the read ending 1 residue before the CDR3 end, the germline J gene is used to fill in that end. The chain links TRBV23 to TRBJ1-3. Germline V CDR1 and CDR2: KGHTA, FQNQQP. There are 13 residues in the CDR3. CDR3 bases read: TGCTCCAGCAGTCAGGCATCTGGAAATACGCTCTAT. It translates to CSSSQASGNTLY. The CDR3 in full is CSSSQASGNTLYF.

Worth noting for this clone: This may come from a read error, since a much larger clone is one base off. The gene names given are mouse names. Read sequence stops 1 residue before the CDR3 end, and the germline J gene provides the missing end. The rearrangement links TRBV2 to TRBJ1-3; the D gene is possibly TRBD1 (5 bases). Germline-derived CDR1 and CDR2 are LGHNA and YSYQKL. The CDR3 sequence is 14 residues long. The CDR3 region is CASSQQGFGSTLYF. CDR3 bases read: TGTGCCAGCAGCCAACAGGGATTTGGAAGTACGCTCTAT.

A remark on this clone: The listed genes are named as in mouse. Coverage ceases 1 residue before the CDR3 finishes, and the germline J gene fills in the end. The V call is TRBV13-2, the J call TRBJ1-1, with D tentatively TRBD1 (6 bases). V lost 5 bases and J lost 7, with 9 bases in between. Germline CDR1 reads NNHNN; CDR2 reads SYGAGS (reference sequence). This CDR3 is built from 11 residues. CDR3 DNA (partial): TGTGCCAGCGGGAGGACAGAAGAAGTCTTC. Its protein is CASGRTEEVF. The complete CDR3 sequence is CASGRTEEVFF.

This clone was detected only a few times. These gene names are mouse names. The CDR3 is CTCSARDRGYGNTLYF. The CDR3 DNA, read in part, is TGCACCTGCAGTGCCCGGGACAGGGGATATGGAAATACGCTCTAT. The rearrangement uses TRBV1 and TRBJ1-3; 10 positions match TRBD1. The read terminates 1 residue ahead of where the CDR3 ends, so the germline J gene completes it. V was clipped by 3 bases and J by 3 bases; unmatched bases: 5. The CDR3 length is 16 residues. Germline V gives CDR1 NSQYPW, CDR2 LRSPGD (reference sequence).

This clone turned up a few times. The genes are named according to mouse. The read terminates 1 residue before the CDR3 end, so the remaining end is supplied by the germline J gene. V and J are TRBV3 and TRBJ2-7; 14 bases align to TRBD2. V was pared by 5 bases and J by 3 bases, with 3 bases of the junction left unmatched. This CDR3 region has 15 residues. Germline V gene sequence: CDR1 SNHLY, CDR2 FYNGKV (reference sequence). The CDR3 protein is CASSPGLGGRYEQYF. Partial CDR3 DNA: TGTGCCAGCAGCCCGGGACTGGGGGGGCGCTATGAACAGTAC.

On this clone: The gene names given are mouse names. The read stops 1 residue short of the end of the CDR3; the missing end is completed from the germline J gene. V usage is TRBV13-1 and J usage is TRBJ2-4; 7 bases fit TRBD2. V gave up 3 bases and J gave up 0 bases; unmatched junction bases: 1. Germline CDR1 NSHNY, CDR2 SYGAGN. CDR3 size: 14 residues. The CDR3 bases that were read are TGTGCCAGCAGTGGCTGGGGGAGTCAAAACACCTTGTAC. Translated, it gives CASSGWGSQNTLY. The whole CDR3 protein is CASSGWGSQNTLYF.

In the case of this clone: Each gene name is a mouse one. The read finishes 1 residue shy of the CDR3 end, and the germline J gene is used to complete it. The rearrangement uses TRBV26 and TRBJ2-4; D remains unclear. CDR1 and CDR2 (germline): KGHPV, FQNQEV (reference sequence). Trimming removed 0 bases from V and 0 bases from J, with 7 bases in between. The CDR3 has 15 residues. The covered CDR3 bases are TGTGCCAGCAGTCTGTCGCGAGGAAGTCAAAACACCTTGTAC. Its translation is CASSLSRGSQNTLY. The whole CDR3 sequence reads CASSLSRGSQNTLYF.

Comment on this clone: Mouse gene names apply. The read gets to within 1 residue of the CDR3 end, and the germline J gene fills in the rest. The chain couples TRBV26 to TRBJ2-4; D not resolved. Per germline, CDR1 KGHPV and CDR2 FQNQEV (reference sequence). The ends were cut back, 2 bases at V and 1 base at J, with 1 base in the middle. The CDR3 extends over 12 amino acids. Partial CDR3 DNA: TGTGCCAGCAGTCTGCGTCAAAACACCTTGTAC. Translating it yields CASSLRQNTLY. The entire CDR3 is CASSLRQNTLYF. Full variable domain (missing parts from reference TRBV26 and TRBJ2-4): NSKVIQTPRYLVKGQGQKAKMRCIPEKGHPVVFWYQQNKNNEFKFLINFQNQEVLQQIDMTEKRFSAECPSNSPCSLEIQSSEAGDSALYLCASSLRQNTLYFGAGTRLSVL.

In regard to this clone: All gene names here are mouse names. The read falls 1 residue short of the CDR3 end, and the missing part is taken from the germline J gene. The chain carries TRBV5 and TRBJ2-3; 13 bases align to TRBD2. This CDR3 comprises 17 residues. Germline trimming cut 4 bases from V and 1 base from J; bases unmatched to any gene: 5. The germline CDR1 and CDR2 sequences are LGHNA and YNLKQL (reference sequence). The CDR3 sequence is CASSPRDWGGGAETLYF. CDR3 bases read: TGTGCCAGCAGCCCCCGGGACTGGGGGGGAGGTGCAGAAACGCTGTAT.

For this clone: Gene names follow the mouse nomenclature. CDR3 amino acids: CASSLAGQGAGNTLYF. Incomplete CDR3 DNA: TGTGCAAGCAGCTTAGCAGGACAGGGGGCTGGAAATACGCTCTAT. This chain uses TRBV16 with TRBJ1-3; the match to TRBD1 covers 10 bases. The sequence runs out 1 residue before the end of the CDR3; the remainder is reconstructed from the germline J gene. V gave up 1 base and J gave up 2 bases; unmatched junction bases: 2. CDR1 SGHSA and CDR2 FRNQAP come from the germline V gene. The CDR3 sequence is 16 residues long.

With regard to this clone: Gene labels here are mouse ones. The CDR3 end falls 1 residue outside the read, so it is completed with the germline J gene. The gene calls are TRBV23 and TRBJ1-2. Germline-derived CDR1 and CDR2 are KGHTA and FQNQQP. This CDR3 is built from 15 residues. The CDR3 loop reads CSSSHLGGANSDYTF. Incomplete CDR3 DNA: TGCTCCAGCAGTCACCTGGGGGGTGCAAACTCCGACTACACC. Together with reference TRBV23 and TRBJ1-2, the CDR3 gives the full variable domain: DAAVTQKPRYLIKMKGQEAEMKCIPEKGHTAVFWYQQKQSKELKFLIYFQNQQPLDQIDMVKERFSAVCPSSSLCSLGIRTCEAEDSALYLCSSSHLGGANSDYTFGSGTRLLVI.

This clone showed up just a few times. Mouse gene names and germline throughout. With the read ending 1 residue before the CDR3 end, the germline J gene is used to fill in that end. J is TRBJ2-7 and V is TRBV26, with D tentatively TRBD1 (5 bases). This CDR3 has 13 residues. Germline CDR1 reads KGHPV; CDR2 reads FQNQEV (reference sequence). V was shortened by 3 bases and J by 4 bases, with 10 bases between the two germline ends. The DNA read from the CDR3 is TGTGCCAGCAGTCTTGGACAAATATATGAACAGTAC. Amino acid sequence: CASSLGQIYEQY. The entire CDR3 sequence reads CASSLGQIYEQYF.

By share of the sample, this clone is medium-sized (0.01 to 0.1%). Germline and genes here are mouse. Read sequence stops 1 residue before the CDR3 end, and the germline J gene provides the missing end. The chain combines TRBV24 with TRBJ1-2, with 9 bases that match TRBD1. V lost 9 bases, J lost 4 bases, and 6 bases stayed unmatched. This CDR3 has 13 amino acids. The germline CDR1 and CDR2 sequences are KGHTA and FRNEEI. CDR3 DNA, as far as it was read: TGTGCCAGTTCCGGGACAGGGCTCTCCGACTACACC. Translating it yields CASSGTGLSDYT. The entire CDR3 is CASSGTGLSDYTF.

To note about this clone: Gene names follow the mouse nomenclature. The DNA read from the CDR3 is TGTGCCAGCAGCCCAGGGAACCAAGACACCCAGTAC. Translation: CASSPGNQDTQY. The CDR3, in full, reads CASSPGNQDTQYF. V is TRBV14 and J is TRBJ2-5; TRBD1 is a possible D gene (5 bases). The CDR3 extends 1 residue past the end of the read, so its final part is completed from the germline J gene. The ends were cut back, 5 bases at V and 0 bases at J, with 7 bases in the middle. The CDR3 is made up of 13 amino acids. Germline V gives CDR1 SGHDT, CDR2 FRDEAV.

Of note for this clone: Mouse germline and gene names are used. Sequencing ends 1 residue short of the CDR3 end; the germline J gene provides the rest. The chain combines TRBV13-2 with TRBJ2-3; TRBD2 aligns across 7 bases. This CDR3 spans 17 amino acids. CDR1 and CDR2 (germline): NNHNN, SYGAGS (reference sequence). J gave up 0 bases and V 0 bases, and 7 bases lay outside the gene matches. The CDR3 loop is CASGDVRLGASAETLYF. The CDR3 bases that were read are TGTGCCAGCGGTGATGTTCGACTGGGTGCTAGTGCAGAAACGCTGTAT.

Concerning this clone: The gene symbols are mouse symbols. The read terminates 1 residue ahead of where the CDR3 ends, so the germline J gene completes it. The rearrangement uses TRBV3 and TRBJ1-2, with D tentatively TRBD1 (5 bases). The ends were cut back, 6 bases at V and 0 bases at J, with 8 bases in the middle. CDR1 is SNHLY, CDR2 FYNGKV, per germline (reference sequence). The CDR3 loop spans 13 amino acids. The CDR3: CASSKGTNSDYTF. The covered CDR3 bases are TGTGCCAGCAGTAAGGGGACAAACTCCGACTACACC.

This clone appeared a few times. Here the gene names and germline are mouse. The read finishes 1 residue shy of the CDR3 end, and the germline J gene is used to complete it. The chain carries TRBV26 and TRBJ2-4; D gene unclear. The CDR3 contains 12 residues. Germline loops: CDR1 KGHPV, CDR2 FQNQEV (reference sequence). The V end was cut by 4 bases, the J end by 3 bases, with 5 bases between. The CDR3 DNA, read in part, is TGTGCCAGCAGTCACCAGCAAAACACCTTGTAC. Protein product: CASSHQQNTLY. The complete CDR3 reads CASSHQQNTLYF.

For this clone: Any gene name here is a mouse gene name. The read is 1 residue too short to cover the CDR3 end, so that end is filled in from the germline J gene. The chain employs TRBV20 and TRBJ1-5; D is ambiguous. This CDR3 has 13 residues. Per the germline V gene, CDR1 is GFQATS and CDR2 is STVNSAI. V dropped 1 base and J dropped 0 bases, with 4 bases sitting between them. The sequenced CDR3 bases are TGTGGTGCTAGGGGGGATAACAACCAGGCTCCGCTT. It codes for CGARGDNNQAPL. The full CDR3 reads CGARGDNNQAPLF.

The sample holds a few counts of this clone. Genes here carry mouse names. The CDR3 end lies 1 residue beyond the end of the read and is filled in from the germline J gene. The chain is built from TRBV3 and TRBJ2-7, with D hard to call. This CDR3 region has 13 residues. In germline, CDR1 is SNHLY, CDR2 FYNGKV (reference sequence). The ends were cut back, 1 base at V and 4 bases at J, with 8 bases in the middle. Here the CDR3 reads CASSLEDLYEQYF. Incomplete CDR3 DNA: TGTGCCAGCAGCTTAGAGGATCTTTATGAACAGTAC.

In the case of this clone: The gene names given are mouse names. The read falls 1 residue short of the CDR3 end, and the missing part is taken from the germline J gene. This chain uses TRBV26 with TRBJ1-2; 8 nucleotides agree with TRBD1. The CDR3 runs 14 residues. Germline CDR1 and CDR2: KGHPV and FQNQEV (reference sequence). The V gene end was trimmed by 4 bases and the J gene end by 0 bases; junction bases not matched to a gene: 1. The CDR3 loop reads CASSQQGANSDYTF. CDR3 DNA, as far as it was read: TGTGCCAGCAGTCAACAGGGGGCAAACTCCGACTACACC.

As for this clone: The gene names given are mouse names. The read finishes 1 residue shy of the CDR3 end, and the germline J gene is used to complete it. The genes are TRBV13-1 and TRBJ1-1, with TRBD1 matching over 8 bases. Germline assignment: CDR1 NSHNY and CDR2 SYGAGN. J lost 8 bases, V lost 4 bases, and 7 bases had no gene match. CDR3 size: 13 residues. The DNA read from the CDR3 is TGTGCCAGCAGTCCGCAGGGGGCTTTGGAAGTCTTC. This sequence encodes CASSPQGALEVF. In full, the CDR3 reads CASSPQGALEVFF.

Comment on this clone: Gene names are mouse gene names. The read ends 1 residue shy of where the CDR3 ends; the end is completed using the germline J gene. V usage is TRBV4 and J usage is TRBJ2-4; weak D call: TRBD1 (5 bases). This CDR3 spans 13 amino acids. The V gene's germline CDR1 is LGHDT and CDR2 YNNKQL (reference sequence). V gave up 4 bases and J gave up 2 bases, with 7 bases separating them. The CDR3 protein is CASSWTLQNTLYF. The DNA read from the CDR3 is TGTGCCAGCAGCTGGACACTTCAAAACACCTTGTAC. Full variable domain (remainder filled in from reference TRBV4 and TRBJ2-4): ETAVFQTPNYHVTQVGNEVSFNCKQTLGHDTMYWYKQDSKKLLKIMFSYNNKQLIVNETVPRRFSPQSSDKAHLNLRIKSVEPEDSAVYLCASSWTLQNTLYFGAGTRLSVL.

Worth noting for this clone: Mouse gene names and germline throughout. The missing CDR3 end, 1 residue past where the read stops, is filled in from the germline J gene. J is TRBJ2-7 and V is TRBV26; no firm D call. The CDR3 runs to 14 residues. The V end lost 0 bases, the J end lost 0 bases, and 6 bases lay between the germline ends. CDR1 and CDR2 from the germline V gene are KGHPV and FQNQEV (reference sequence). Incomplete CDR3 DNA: TGTGCCAGCAGTCTGTCACAGAACTCCTATGAACAGTAC. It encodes CASSLSQNSYEQY. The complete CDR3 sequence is CASSLSQNSYEQYF.

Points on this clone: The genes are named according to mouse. CDR3 sequence reads: CASSHTGGGNQAPLF. The sequenced CDR3 bases are TGTGCCAGCAGCCATACAGGGGGGGGCAACCAGGCTCCGCTT. The chain employs TRBV5 and TRBJ1-5, with 8 positions matching TRBD1. Coverage ceases 1 residue before the CDR3 finishes, and the germline J gene fills in the end. Germline values: CDR1 LGHNA, CDR2 YNLKQL (reference sequence). CDR3 length equals 15 residues. V lost 3 bases, J lost 3 bases, and 4 bases stayed unmatched.

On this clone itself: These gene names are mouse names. CDR3 residues: CSSIPNSGNTLYF. CDR3 DNA, as far as it was read: TGCTCCAGCATCCCAAATTCTGGAAATACGCTCTAT. The rearrangement links TRBV23 to TRBJ1-3; the D call TRBD1 from the table was never checked on the DNA. The read ends 1 residue early relative to the CDR3; the germline J gene fills the gap. CDR1 is KGHTA and CDR2 is FQNQQP in the germline V gene. The length of the CDR3 is 13 residues. Full variable domain (missing parts from reference TRBV23 and TRBJ1-3): DAAVTQKPRYLIKMKGQEAEMKCIPEKGHTAVFWYQQKQSKELKFLIYFQNQQPLDQIDMVKERFSAVCPSSSLCSLGIRTCEAEDSALYLCSSIPNSGNTLYFGEGSRLIVV.